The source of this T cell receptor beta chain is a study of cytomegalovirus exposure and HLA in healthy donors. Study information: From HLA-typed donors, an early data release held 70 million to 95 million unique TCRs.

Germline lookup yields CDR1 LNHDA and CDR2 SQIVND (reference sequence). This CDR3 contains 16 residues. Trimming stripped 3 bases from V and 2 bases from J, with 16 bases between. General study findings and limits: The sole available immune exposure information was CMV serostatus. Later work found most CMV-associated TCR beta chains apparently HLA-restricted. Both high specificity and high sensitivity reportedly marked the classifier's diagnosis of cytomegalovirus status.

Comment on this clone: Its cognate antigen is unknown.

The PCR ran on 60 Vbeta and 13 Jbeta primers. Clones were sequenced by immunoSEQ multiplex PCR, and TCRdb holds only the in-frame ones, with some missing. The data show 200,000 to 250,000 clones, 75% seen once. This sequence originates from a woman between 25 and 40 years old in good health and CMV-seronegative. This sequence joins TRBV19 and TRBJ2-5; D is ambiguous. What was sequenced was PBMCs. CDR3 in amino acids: CASSIAGKSKQETQYF. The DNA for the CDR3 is TGTGCCAGTAGTATCGCAGGAAAAAGTAAACAAGAGACCCAGTACTTC. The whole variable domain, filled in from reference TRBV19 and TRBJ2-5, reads DGGITQSPKYLFRKEGQNVTLSCEQNLNHDAMYWYRQDPGQGLRLIYYSQIVNDFQKGDIAEGYSVSREKKESFPLTVTSAQKNPTAFYLCASSIAGKSKQETQYFGPGTRLLVL.